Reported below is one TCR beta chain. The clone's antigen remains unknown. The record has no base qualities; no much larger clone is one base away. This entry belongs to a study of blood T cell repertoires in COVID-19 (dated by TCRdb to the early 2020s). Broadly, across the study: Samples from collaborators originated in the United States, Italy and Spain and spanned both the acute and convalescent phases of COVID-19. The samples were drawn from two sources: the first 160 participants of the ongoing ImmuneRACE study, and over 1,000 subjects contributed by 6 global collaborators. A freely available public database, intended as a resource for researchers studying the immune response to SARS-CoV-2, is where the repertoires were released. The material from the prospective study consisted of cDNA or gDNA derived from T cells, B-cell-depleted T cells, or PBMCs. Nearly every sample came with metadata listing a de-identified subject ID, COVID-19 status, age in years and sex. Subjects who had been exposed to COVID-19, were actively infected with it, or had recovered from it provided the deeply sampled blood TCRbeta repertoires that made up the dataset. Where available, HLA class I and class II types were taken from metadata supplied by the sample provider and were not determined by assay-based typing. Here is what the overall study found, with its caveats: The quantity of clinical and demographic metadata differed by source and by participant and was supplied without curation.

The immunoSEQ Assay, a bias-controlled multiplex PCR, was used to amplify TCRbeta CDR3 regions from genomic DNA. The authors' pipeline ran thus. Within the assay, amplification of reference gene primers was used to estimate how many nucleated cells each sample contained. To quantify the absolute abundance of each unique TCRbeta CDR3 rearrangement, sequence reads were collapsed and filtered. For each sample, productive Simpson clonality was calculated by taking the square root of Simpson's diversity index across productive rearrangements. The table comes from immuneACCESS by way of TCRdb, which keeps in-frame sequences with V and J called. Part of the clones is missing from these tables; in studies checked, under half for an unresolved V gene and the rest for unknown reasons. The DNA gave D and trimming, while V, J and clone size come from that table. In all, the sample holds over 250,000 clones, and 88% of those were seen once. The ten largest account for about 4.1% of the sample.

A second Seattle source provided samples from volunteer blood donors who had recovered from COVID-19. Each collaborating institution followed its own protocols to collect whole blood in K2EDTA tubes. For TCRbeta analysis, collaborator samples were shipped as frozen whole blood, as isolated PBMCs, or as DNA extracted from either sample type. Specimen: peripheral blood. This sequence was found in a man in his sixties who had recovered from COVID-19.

The DNA is TGCGCCAGCACCGCAGATGAGGGGGCCGAAAAACTGTTTTTT. Translated, it gives CASTADEGAEKLFF. The sequence joins TRBV5-1 to TRBJ1-4, with 7 bases in between that match TRBD1. CDR1 SGHRS and CDR2 YFSETQ were looked up in the germline V gene. Spanning cysteine to phenylalanine, the CDR3 consists of 14 amino acids. Only the CDR3 part of the read is kept: 42 bases, read in frame from the first base. Trimmed from V: 6 bases; trimmed from J: 8 bases; junction bases lacking a gene match: 10. The full variable domain, with segments outside the CDR3 supplied by the reference TRBV5-1 and TRBJ1-4 proteins, appears as KAGVTQTPRYLIKTRGQQVTLSCSPISGHRSVSWYQQTPGQGLQFLFEYFSETQRNKGNFPGRFSGRQFSNSRSEMNVSTLELGDSALYLCASTADEGAEKLFFGSGTQLSVL.